This record concerns one TCR beta chain sequence. The data stem from a study of blood T cell repertoires in COVID-19. Study summary: Some COVID-19 samples were acute and others convalescent; all came from the United States, Italy and Spain. Sources were T cells, B-cell-depleted T cells, or PBMCs; the material itself was cDNA or gDNA.

Using immunoSEQ multiplex PCR, the repertoire was profiled, and TCRdb retains in-frame clones only, with some absent. The sample contains a few hundred thousand clones, 80% to 90% of which appear only once. Germline values: CDR1 MNHEY, CDR2 SVGAGI. This CDR3 spans 13 amino acids. Trimming shortened V by 6 bases and J by 3 bases, and 10 bases separated the two germline ends. The sequenced sample consisted of peripheral blood. This TCR was recovered from a woman between 35 and 50 years old who had recovered from COVID-19. This chain connects TRBV6-5 to TRBJ2-3, with a weak D call TRBD2 (6 bases). The CDR3 spells CASRGRETDTQYF. The CDR3, as DNA: TGTGCCAGCAGAGGTCGGGAGACAGATACGCAGTATTTT.